This is a list of T cell receptor beta chains from one sample in a study of T cell repertoires in cytomegalovirus infection. TCRdb recomputed calls from the reads with MiXCR, one row per CDR3 protein. Among more than 500,000 distinct CDR3 sequences listed, 16% were seen once. The sample comprised CD8+ T cells from PBMCs. The source of these receptors is a human donor in good health (CMV status not recorded). Some clones in this sample may be carry-over from other donors' samples. Each CDR3 is given with its conserved first and last residue. Fields, in order: J gene, V gene, D gene, clone size, CDR3 DNA, CDR3 protein. D genes are given only for firm matches. Only some rows state a clone size, as once, few, many or a class for expanded clones.

j_call: TRBJ2-5; v_call: TRBV6-2/TRBV6-3; d_call: TRBD1; clone_size: few; cdr3_nt: TGTGCCAGCAGTTATCTACAGGGGCAAGAGACCCAGTACTTC; cdr3_aa: CASSYLQGQETQYF
j_call: TRBJ2-6; v_call: TRBV27; d_call: NA; clone_size: few; cdr3_nt: TGTGCCAGCAGTTTATCGAAGTTCCTTGTCCTGACCTCTGGGGCCAACGTCCTGACTTTC; cdr3_aa: CASSLSKFLVLTSGANVLTF
j_call: TRBJ2-5; v_call: TRBV20-1; d_call: TRBD1; clone_size: few; cdr3_nt: TGCAGTGCCCAAGACCGGGACAGGACTCAAGAGACCCAGTACTTC; cdr3_aa: CSAQDRDRTQETQYF
j_call: TRBJ2-7; v_call: TRBV6-5; d_call: NA; clone_size: NA; cdr3_nt: TGTGCCAGCAGTTACATTGAGGGAACCTACGAGCAGTACTTC; cdr3_aa: CASSYIEGTYEQYF
j_call: TRBJ1-3; v_call: TRBV28; d_call: NA; clone_size: NA; cdr3_nt: TGTGCCAGCAGTTTAGAGATCTCTGGAAACACCATATATTTT; cdr3_aa: CASSLEISGNTIYF
j_call: TRBJ2-1; v_call: TRBV4-2; d_call: TRBD2; clone_size: NA; cdr3_nt: TGTGCCAGCAGCCAAGATGAGACTAGCGGGAGTCAATTCTACAATGAGCAGTTCTTC; cdr3_aa: CASSQDETSGSQFYNEQFF
j_call: TRBJ2-7; v_call: TRBV7-8; d_call: NA; clone_size: many; cdr3_nt: TGTGCCAGCAGCTTCCCAGGGATTCCTTACGAGCAGTACTTC; cdr3_aa: CASSFPGIPYEQYF
j_call: TRBJ2-7; v_call: TRBV29-1; d_call: TRBD1; clone_size: NA; cdr3_nt: TGCAGCGTTGCAGGGGGCCCCAACGAGCAGTACTTC; cdr3_aa: CSVAGGPNEQYF
j_call: TRBJ1-5; v_call: TRBV20-1; d_call: TRBD1; clone_size: once; cdr3_nt: TGCAGTGCTAGTCGGGACAGGGGGCATCAGCCCCAGCATTTT; cdr3_aa: CSASRDRGHQPQHF
j_call: TRBJ2-1; v_call: TRBV4-1; d_call: TRBD1; clone_size: NA; cdr3_nt: TGCGCCAGCAGCCCAACCGGGACAGTGGATGAGCAGTTCTTC; cdr3_aa: CASSPTGTVDEQFF
j_call: TRBJ1-5; v_call: TRBV10-2; d_call: NA; clone_size: many; cdr3_nt: TGCGCCAGCAAGGAGGGGACCCATAGCAATCAGCCCCAGCATTTT; cdr3_aa: CASKEGTHSNQPQHF
j_call: TRBJ1-1; v_call: TRBV7-9; d_call: TRBD1; clone_size: many; cdr3_nt: TGTGCCAGCAGCTCCCCCGGGACAGGGAGCACTGAAGCTTTCTTT; cdr3_aa: CASSSPGTGSTEAFF
j_call: TRBJ2-7; v_call: TRBV13; d_call: TRBD1; clone_size: NA; cdr3_nt: TGTGCCAGCAGCTCACTATCCCGGGACAGTGCCTACGAGCAGTACTTC; cdr3_aa: CASSSLSRDSAYEQYF